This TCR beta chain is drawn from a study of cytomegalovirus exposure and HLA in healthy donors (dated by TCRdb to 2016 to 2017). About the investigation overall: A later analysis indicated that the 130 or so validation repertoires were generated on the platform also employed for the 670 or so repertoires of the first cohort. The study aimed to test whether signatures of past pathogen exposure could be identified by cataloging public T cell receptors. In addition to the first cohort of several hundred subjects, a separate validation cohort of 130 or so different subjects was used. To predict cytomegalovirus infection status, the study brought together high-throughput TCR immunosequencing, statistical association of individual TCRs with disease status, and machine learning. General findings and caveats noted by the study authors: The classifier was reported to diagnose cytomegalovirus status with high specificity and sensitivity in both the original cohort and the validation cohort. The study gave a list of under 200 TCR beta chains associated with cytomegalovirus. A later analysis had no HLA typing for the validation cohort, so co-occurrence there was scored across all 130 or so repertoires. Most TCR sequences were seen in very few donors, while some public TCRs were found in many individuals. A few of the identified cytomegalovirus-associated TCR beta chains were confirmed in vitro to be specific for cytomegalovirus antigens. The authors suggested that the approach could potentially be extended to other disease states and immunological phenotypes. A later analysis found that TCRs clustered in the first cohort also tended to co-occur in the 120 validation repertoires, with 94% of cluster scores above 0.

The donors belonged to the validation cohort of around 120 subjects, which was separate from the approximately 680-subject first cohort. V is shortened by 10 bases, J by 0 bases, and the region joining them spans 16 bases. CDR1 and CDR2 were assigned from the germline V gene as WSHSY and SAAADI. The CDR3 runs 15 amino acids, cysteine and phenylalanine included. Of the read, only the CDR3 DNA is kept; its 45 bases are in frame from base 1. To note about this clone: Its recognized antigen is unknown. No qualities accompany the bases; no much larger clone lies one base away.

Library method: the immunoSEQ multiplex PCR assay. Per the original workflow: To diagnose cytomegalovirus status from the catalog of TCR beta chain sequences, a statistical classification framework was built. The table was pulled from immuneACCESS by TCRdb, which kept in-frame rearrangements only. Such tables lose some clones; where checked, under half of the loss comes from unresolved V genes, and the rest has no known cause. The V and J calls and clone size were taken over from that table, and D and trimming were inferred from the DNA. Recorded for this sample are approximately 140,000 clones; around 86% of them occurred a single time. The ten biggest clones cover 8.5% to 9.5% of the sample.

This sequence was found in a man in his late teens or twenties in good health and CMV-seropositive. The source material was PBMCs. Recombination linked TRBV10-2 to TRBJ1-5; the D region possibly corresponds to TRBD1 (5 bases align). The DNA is TGCGCCACCACAACCCGGGGGGGTAGCAATCAGCCCCAGCATTTT. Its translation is CATTTRGGSNQPQHF.